This TCR beta chain stems from a study of tumor and adjacent non-tumor tissue in lung cancer. In the case of this clonotype: The junction differs from germline at one of its ends, possibly a read error.

TCRbeta libraries were built with three rounds of nested PCR, modified from ARM-PCR. TCRdb reprocessed the multiplex PCR reads via MiXCR and lists one record per CDR3 protein. The sample includes tens of thousands of distinct CDR3 sequences, more than 60% seen only once; the top ten take approximately 12%. No cell sorting was done before RNA was extracted from the tissue. Germline V CDR1 and CDR2: MRHNA, SNTAGT. The CDR3 length is 16 residues. This receptor was identified in a woman aged 45-65 years with non-small cell lung cancer. The chain joins TRBV6-4 to TRBJ2-6, with a tentative D call TRBD1 (5 bases). The source material was lung tumor tissue. Here the CDR3 DNA reads TGTGCCAGCAGTGAGGGTAGTGGCTCTGGGGCCAACGTCCCGACTTTC. Protein sequence: CASSEGSGSGANVPTF.